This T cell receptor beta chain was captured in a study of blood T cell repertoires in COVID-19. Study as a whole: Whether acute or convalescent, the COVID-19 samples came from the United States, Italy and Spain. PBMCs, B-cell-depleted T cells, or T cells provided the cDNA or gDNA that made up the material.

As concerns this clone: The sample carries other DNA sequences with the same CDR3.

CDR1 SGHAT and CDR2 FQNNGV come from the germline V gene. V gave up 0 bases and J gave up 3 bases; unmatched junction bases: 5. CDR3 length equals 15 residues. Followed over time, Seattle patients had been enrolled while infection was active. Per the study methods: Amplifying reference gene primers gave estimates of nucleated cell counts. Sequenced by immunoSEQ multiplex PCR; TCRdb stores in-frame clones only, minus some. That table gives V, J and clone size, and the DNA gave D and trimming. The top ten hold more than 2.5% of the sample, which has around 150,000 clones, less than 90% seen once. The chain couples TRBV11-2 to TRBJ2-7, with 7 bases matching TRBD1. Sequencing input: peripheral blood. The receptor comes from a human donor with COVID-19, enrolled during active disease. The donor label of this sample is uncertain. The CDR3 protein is CASSLDRDRDYEQYF. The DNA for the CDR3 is TGTGCCAGCAGCTTAGACCGCGACAGGGACTACGAGCAGTACTTC.